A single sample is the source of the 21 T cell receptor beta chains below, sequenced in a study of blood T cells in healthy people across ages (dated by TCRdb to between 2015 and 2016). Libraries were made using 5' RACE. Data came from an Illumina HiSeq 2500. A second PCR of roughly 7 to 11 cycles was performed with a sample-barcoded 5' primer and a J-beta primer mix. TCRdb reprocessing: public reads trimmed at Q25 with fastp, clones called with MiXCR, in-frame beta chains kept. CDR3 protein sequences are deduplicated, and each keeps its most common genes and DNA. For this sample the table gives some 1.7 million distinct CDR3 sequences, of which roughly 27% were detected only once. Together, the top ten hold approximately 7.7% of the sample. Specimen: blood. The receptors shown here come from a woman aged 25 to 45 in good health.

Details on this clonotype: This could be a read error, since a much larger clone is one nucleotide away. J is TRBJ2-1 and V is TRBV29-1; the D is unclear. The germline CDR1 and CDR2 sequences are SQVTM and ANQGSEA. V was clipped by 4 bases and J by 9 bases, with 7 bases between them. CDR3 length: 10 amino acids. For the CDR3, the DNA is TGCAGCGTTGCGGAAAGTGAGCAGTTCTTC. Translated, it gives CSVAESEQFF.

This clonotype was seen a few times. In DNA form, the CDR3 reads TGTGCCAGCAGTCCTGGATCTTTCACAGATACGCAGTATTTT. Encoded protein: CASSPGSFTDTQYF. The chain couples TRBV6-4 to TRBJ2-3; D is unclear. The CDR3 contains 14 residues. Germline V gene sequence: CDR1 MRHNA, CDR2 SNTAGT. Trimming cost V 5 bases and J 2 bases, with 11 bases left between them.

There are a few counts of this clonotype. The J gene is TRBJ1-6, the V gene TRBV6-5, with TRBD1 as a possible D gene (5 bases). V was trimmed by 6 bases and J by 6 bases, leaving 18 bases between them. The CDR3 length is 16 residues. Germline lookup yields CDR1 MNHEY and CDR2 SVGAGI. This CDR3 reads CASSTRQTRGNSPLHF. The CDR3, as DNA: TGTGCCAGCAGCACAAGACAGACAAGGGGTAATTCACCCCTCCACTTT.

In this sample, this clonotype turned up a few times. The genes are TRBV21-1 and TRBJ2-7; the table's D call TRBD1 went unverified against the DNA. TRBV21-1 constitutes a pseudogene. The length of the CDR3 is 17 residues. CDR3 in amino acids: CASSEKTGQRSSYEQYF. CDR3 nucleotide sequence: TGTGCCAGCAGCGAGAAAACGGGACAGCGAAGCTCCTACGAGCAGTACTTC.

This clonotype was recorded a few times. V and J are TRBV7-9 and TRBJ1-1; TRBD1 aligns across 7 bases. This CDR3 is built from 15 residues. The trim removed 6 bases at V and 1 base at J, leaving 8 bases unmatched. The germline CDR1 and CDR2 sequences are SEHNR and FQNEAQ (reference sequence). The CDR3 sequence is CASREGQTENTEAFF. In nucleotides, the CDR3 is TGTGCCAGCAGGGAGGGACAGACAGAGAACACTGAAGCTTTCTTT.

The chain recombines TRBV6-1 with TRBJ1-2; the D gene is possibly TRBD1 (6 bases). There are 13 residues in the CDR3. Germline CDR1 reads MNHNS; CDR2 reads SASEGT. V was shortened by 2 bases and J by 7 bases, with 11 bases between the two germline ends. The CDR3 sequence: CASSETRGSGYTF. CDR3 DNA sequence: TGTGCCAGCAGTGAAACCAGGGGAAGTGGCTACACCTTC.

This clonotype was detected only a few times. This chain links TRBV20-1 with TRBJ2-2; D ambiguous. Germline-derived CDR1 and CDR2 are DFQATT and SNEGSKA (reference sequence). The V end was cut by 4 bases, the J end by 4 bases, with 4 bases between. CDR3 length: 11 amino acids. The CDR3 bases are TGCAGTGCTATCGGCACCGGGGAGCTGTTTTTT. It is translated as CSAIGTGELFF.

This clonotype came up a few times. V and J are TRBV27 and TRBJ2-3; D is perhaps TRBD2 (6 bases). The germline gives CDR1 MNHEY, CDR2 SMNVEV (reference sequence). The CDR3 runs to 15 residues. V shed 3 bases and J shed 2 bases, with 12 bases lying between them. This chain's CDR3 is CASSFRGSATDTQYF. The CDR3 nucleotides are TGTGCCAGCAGTTTTCGGGGGTCCGCCACAGATACGCAGTATTTT.

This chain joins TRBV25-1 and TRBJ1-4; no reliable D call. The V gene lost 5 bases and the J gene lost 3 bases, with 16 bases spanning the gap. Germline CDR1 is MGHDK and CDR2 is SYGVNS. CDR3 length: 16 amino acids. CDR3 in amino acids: CASSPATSGPNEKLFF. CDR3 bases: TGTGCCAGCAGTCCAGCTACTTCCGGGCCTAATGAAAAACTGTTTTTT.

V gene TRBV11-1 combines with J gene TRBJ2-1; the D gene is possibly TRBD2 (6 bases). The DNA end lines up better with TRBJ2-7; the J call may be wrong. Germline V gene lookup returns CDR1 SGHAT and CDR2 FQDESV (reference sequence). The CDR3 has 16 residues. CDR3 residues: CASSPQGLRGTNEQYF. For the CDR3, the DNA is TGTGCCAGCAGCCCCCAGGGCTTGCGGGGAACCAATGAGCAGTACTTC.

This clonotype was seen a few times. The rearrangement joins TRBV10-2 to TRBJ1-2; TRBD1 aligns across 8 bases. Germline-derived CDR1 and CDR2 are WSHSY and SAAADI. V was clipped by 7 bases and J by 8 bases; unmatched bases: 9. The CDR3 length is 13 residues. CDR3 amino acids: CASTPDRAGGYTF. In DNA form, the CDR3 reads TGCGCCAGCACTCCGGACAGGGCAGGGGGCTACACCTTC.

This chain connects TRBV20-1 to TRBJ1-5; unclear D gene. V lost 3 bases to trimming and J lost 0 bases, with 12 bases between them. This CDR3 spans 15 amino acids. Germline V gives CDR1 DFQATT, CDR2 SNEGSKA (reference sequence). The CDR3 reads CSARPPTTSNQPQHF. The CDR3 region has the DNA TGCAGTGCTAGGCCACCGACCACTAGCAATCAGCCCCAGCATTTT.

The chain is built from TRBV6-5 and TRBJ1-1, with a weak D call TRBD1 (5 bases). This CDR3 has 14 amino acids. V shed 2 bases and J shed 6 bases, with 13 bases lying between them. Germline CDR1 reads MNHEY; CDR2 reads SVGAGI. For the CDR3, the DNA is TGTGCCAGCAGTTACCTAAACCAGGGTTCTGAAGCTTTCTTT. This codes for CASSYLNQGSEAFF.

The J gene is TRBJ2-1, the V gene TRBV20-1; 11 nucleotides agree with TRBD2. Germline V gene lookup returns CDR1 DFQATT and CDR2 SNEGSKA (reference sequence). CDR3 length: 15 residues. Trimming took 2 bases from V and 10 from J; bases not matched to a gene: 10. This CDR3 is CSARKVAGGAGEQFF. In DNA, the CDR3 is TGCAGTGCTAGAAAGGTAGCGGGGGGGGCTGGCGAGCAGTTCTTC.

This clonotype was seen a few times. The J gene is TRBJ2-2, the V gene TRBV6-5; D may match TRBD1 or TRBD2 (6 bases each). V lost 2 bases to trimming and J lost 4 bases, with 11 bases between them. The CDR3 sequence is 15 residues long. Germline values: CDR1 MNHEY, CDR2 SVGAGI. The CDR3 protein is CASSYEGGTTGELFF. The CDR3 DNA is TGTGCCAGCAGTTACGAGGGGGGTACCACCGGGGAGCTGTTTTTT.

CDR3 sequence (DNA): TGCAGTGCTCTTAGAGGTCAGGACGGCCTTTTCTTT. As protein: CSALRGQDGLFF. The rearrangement joins TRBV20-1 to TRBJ1-1; D not certain. This CDR3 spans 12 amino acids. V shed 5 bases and J shed 13 bases, with 20 bases lying between them. From germline, CDR1 is DFQATT and CDR2 SNEGSKA (reference sequence).

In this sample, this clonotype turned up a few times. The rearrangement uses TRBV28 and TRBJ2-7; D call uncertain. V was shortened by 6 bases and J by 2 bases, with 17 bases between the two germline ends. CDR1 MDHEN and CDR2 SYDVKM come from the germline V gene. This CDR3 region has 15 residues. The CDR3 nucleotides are TGTGCCAGCAGCTTAGCAGTACTTAGGCCCTACGAGCAGTACTTC. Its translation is CASSLAVLRPYEQYF.

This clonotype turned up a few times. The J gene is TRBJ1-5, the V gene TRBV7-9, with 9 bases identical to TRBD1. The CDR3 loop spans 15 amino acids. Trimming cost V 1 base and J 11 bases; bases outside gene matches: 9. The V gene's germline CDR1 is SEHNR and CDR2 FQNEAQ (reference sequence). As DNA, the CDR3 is TGTGCCAGCAGCTTAGGGACAGGGGTGACTTCGACCCAGCATTTT. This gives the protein CASSLGTGVTSTQHF.

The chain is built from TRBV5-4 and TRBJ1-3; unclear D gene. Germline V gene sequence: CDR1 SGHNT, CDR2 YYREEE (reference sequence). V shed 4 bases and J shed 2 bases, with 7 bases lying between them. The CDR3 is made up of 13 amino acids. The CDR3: CASSPKTGNTIYF. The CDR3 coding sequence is TGTGCCAGCAGCCCAAAGACTGGAAACACCATATATTTT. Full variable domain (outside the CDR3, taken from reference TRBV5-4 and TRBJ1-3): ETGVTQSPTHLIKTRGQQVTLRCSSQSGHNTVSWYQQALGQGPQFIFQYYREEENGRGNFPPRFSGLQFPNYSSELNVNALELDDSALYLCASSPKTGNTIYFGEGSWLTVV.

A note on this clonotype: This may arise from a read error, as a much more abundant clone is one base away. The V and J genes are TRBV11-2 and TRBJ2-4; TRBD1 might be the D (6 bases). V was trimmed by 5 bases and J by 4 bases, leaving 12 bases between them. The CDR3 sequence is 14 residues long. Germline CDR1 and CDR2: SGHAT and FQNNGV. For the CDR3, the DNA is TGTGCCAGCAGCCTCCGGGACACGAAAAACATTCAGTACTTC. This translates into CASSLRDTKNIQYF.

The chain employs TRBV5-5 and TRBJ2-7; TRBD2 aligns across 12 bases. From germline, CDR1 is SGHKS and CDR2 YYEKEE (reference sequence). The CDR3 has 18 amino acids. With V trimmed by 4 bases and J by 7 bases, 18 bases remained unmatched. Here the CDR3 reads CASSHATSSGRAEGEQYF. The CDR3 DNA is TGTGCCAGCAGCCACGCCACGTCTAGCGGGAGGGCGGAAGGTGAGCAGTACTTC.